This T cell receptor beta chain was documented in a study of shared clonotypes between healthy human individuals. Study-wide background: Three plates were used per donor for CD4 naive, three for CD4 memory, two for CD8 naive and one for CD8 memory.

The germline gives CDR1 SGDLS, CDR2 YYNGEE. The CDR3 totals 13 residues. With 3 bases removed from V and 5 bases from J, the gap between germline ends came to 9 bases. Notes on this clone: Its antigen is unknown.

Whole-study findings and limits: Sampling included only blood; tissue repertoires likely differ.

Some clones are missing from TCRdb's copy, which holds only in-frame ones; the method was immunoSEQ multiplex PCR. The sample shows 2.3 million or so clones, just over 90% of them seen only once. The chain uses TRBV9 and TRBJ1-5; D is unresolved. The sequenced sample was naive CD4+ T cells from PBMCs. Described subset: CD45RA+ positively selected. This receptor was obtained from a man aged 18 to 35 in good health. Some clones in this sample may be carry-over from other donors' samples. Here the CDR3 DNA reads TGTGCCAGCAGCGCCTCCCTGTATCAGCCCCAGCATTTT. It specifies CASSASLYQPQHF.